This T cell receptor (beta chain) was observed in a study of blood T cells in healthy people across ages. For the second PCR, which ran for about 7 to 11 cycles, a sample-barcoded 5' primer and a J-beta primer mix were used. Each CDR3 protein is one row after TCRdb ran MiXCR on the 5' RACE reads. The repertoire holds more than 700,000 distinct CDR3 sequences, with approximately 55% as singletons. The study, taken as a whole, reports: Greater diversity and more naive CD4+ cells were seen in long-lived donors than in aged donors.

Every donor contributed 7.5 to 10 milliliters of peripheral blood by blood draw. V lost 6 bases and J 6 bases, leaving 15 bases between the germline ends. Germline lookup yields CDR1 MNHEY and CDR2 SMNVEV (reference sequence). The CDR3 contains 13 residues. Comment on this clonotype: Its specificity is not known.

Sequenced sample: blood. This TCR was sampled from a man of 80 years or more in good health. The rearrangement joins TRBV27 to TRBJ2-7; unclear D gene. The CDR3 sequence: CASSYGPGFEQYF. CDR3 sequence (DNA): TGTGCCAGCAGCTACGGGCCGGGCTTCGAGCAGTACTTC.